The rows below give T cell receptor beta chains drawn from one sample of a study of identical twins. TCRdb processed the 5' RACE reads anew with MiXCR; each CDR3 protein has one entry. The sample lists some 690,000 distinct CDR3 sequences; 21% were seen once. These data were likewise used in another study, on T cells expressing NK-cell markers.

The material sequenced was PBMCs. The receptors here all came from a woman younger than 35 in good health. Both conserved end residues are part of each CDR3. A D gene is named only where the DNA matches it firmly.

d_call j_call v_call cdr3_aa
TRBD1 TRBJ2-7 TRBV6-2/TRBV6-3 CASSYPGQGPNYEQYF
TRBD2 TRBJ2-3 TRBV24-1 CATSDPGTSLDTQYF
- TRBJ2-1 TRBV21-1 CASSRTSGVAYNEQFF
- TRBJ2-7 TRBV7-2 CASRSVGGEQYF
- TRBJ1-6 TRBV5-1 CASSLDGQFRSPLHF
- TRBJ2-6 TRBV29-1 CSVDVSSGANVLTF
- TRBJ1-1 TRBV5-5 CASSLQRANTEAFF
TRBD2 TRBJ2-2 TRBV6-5 CASSYSREDTGELFF
- TRBJ1-2 TRBV24-1 CATSDSGLNYGYTF
TRBD2 TRBJ2-1 TRBV30 CAWSVHVISGISYNEQFF
- TRBJ2-1 TRBV10-1 CASSGGPSRNEQFF
- TRBJ2-3 TRBV10-3 CAISNLADSTDTQYF
TRBD1 TRBJ1-1 TRBV20-1 CSAKTGAWDTEAFF
TRBD2 TRBJ2-2 TRBV6-2/TRBV6-3 CASSRTSGMATGELFF
TRBD2 TRBJ2-5 TRBV3-1 CASSPLLAGGETQYF
- TRBJ2-7 TRBV12-3/TRBV12-4 CASSNRYFDEQYF
- TRBJ1-2 TRBV20-1 CSAFLDGYTF
- TRBJ2-2 TRBV27 CASSRMNTGELFF
- TRBJ2-7 TRBV5-1 CASSLDKSLYEQYF
- TRBJ2-7 TRBV5-1 CASKEGPGNEQYF
TRBD2 TRBJ2-3 TRBV9 CASSVGGYTDTQYF
TRBD1 TRBJ2-3 TRBV15 CATRTTGGKTDTQYF
- TRBJ1-6 TRBV3-1 CASSRTTDNSPLHF
- TRBJ2-3 TRBV15 CATSRGPLGDADTQYF
- TRBJ1-3 TRBV20-1 CSAGRGNSGNTIYF
TRBD1 TRBJ2-1 TRBV12-3/TRBV12-4 CASLRDRVEQFF
TRBD2 TRBJ2-1 TRBV7-2 CASSSWTSGDNEQFF
- TRBJ1-1 TRBV12-5 CASGPGIHEAFF
- TRBJ2-2 TRBV12-3/TRBV12-4 CASSLAAGSTGELFF
- TRBJ2-1 TRBV12-3/TRBV12-4 CASSLYGDEQFF
- TRBJ2-3 TRBV6-4 CATRVHATDTQYF
- TRBJ2-7 TRBV7-2 CASSLSLSYEQYF
TRBD2 TRBJ2-5 TRBV12-3/TRBV12-4 CASGSSGRMETQYF
- TRBJ2-1 TRBV7-9 CASSSGALQANEQFF
- TRBJ1-2 TRBV6-5 CASRTNYGYTF
- TRBJ2-2 TRBV20-1 CSARDRVGGDTGELFF
- TRBJ1-2 TRBV20-1 CSASRQGVEYGYTF
- TRBJ2-7 TRBV20-1 CSAGTSTGLQYF